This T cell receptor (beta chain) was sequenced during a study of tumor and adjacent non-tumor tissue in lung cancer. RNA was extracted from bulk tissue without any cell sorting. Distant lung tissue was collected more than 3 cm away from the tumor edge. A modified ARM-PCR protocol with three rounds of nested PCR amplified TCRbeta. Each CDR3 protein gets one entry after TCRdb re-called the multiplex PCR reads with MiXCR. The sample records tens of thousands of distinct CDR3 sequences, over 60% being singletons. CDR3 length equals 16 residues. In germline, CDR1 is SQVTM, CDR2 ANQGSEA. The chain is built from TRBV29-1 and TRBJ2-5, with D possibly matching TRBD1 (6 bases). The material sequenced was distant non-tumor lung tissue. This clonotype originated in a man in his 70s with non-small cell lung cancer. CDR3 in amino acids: CRARPYLQTGQETQYF. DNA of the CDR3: TGCAGGGCCAGGCCCTACCTCCAGACAGGTCAGGAGACCCAGTACTTC. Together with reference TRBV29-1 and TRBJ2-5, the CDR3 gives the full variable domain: SAVISQKPSRDICQRGTSLTIQCQVDSQVTMMFWYRQQPGQSLTLIATANQGSEATYESGFVIDKFPISRPNLTFSTLTVSNMSPEDSSIYLCRARPYLQTGQETQYFGPGTRLLVL.